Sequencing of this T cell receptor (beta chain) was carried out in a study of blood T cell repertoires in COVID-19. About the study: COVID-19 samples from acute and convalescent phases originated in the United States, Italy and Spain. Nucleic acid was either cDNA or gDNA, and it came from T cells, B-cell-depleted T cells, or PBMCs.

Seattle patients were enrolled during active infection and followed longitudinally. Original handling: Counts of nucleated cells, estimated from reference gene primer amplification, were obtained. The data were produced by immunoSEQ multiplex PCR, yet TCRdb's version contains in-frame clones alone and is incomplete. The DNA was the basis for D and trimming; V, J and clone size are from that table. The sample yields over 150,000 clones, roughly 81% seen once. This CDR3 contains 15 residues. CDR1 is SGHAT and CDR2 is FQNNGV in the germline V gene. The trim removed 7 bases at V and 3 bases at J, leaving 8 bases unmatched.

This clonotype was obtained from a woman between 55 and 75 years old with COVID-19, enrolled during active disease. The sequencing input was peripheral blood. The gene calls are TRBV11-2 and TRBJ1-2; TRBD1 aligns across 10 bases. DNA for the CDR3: TGTGCCAGCACCCCGGGACAGGGGATCCACTATGGCTACACCTTC. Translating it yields CASTPGQGIHYGYTF.